The clone carrying this T cell receptor (beta chain) was seen only once. Its antigen remains unidentified. This entry is derived from a study of T cell responses to AZD1222 COVID-19 vaccine. Findings and caveats of the study: Donors were chiefly white British, with a greater number of females, and clonal diversity was perhaps underestimated. A rise in Spike-specific TCR breadth and depth followed two AZD1222 doses. Seropositive at baseline were only six AZD1222 recipients. Unmutated variant regions are reportedly targeted by nearly half of spike-specific TCRs.

Libraries were prepared by immunoSEQ multiplex PCR; TCRdb keeps only in-frame clonotypes and omits some of them. The sample carries around 180,000 clones, around 90% recorded once. Germline V gene data show CDR1 as MDHEN and CDR2 as SYDVKM. V was pared by 4 bases and J by 8 bases, with 17 bases of the junction left unmatched. The CDR3 is 17 amino acids. The input for sequencing was peripheral blood, taken 28 days after the second AZD1222 dose. The chain links TRBV28 to TRBJ2-1; TRBD1 agrees at 7 bases. The clonotype was recovered from an adult who received the AZD1222 COVID-19 vaccine. For the CDR3, the DNA is TGTGCCAGCAGTTCCCATCAGGGGGTCGTAAGGATCTATGAGCAGTTCTTC. Translation: CASSSHQGVVRIYEQFF.